The clone carrying this T cell receptor (beta chain) has only one observation. The data are from a study of blood T cell repertoires in COVID-19. Overall study context: Spain, Italy and the United States supplied samples that represented acute and convalescent COVID-19. From T cells, B-cell-depleted T cells, or PBMCs came the material, which was cDNA or gDNA.

The CDR3 has 14 residues. Germline-derived CDR1 and CDR2 are SGHTA and FQGNSA. V trimming: 3 bases; J trimming: 5 bases; junction bases outside the gene matches: 6. Authors' methods: For nucleated cells, counts were estimated from reference gene primer amplification. The repertoire was sequenced with immunoSEQ multiplex PCR; TCRdb's copy has only in-frame clones and lacks some. D and trimming come from the DNA, and the V and J calls and clone size come from that table. This sample has fewer than 250,000 clones, with around 84% found just once. The chain uses TRBV7-2 and TRBJ1-1; 7 bases fit TRBD1. The receptor was isolated from a man in his forties or fifties with acute or convalescent COVID-19. The source material was peripheral blood. The CDR3 DNA reads as TGTGCCAGCAGCTTCGACAGGGATTTGACTGAAGCTTTCTTT. Its protein is CASSFDRDLTEAFF. Supplemented by reference TRBV7-2 and TRBJ1-1, the full variable domain reads GAGVSQSPSNKVTEKGKDVELRCDPISGHTALYWYRQSLGQGLEFLIYFQGNSAPDKSGLPSDRFSAERTGGSVSTLTIQRTQQEDSAVYLCASSFDRDLTEAFFGQGTRLTVV.